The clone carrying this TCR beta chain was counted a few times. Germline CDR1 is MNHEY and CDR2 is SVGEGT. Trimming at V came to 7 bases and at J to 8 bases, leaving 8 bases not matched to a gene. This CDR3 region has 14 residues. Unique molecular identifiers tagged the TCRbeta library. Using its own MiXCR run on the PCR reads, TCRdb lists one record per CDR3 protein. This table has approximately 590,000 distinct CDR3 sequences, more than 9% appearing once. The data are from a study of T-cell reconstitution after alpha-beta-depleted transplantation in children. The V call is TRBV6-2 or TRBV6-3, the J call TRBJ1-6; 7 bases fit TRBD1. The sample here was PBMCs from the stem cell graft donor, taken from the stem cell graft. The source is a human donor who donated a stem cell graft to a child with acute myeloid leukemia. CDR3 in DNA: TGTGCCAGCACCCGCGACAGGGTTTATTCACCCCTCCACTTT. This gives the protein CASTRDRVYSPLHF.